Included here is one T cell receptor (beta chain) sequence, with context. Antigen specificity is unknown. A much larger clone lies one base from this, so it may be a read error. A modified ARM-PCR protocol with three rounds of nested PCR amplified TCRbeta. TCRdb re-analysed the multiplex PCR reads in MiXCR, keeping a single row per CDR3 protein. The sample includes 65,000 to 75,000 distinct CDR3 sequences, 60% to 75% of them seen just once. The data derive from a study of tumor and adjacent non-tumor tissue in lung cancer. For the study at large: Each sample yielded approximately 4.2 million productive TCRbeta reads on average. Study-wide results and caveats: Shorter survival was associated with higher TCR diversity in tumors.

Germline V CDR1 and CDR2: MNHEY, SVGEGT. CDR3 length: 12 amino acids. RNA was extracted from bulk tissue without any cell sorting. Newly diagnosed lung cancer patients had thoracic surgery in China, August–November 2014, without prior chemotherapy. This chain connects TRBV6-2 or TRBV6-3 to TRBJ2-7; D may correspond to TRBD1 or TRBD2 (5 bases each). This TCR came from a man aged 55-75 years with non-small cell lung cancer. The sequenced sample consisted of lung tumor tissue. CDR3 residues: CDSGPQDYEQYF. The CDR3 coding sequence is TGTGACAGCGGACCACAGGACTACGAGCAGTACTTC.